A single sample is the source of the 20 T cell receptor beta chains below, sequenced in a study of blood T cell repertoires in COVID-19. Clones were read by immunoSEQ multiplex PCR, and TCRdb kept only the in-frame ones, dropping some. The data contain 95,000 to 110,000 clones, approximately 83% of them singletons. The specimen was peripheral blood. The receptors were gathered from a woman older than 75 with active or convalescent COVID-19.

CDR3 region: CASSVAGRYEQYF. The CDR3 DNA is TGTGCCAGCAGCGTAGCTGGGCGCTACGAGCAGTACTTC. This chain connects TRBV9 to TRBJ2-7; the D is unclear. The CDR3 length is 13 residues. The germline gives CDR1 SGDLS, CDR2 YYNGEE. V lost 0 bases, J lost 3 bases, and 7 bases lay in between.

The chain recombines TRBV28 with TRBJ2-4; 7 bases map to TRBD2. The CDR3 consists of 15 residues. Germline V gives CDR1 MDHEN, CDR2 SYDVKM. The V gene end was trimmed by 3 bases and the J gene end by 7 bases; junction bases not matched to a gene: 9. CDR3 residues: CASSFRGGGANIQYF. The CDR3, as DNA: TGTGCCAGCAGTTTTCGCGGGGGAGGGGCGAACATTCAGTACTTC. Full variable domain (missing parts from reference TRBV28 and TRBJ2-4): DVKVTQSSRYLVKRTGEKVFLECVQDMDHENMFWYRQDPGLGLRLIYFSYDVKMKEKGDIPEGYSVSREKKERFSLILESASTNQTSMYLCASSFRGGGANIQYFGAGTRLSVL.

This clone was picked up one time. The chain uses TRBV4-2 and TRBJ1-5; D is possibly TRBD1 (5 bases). The germline CDR1 and CDR2 sequences are LGHNA and YNFKEQ. Deletions cut 1 base from V and 4 bases from J, with 8 bases between. This CDR3 region has 14 residues. In nucleotides, the CDR3 is TGTGCCAGCAGCCAAGTCAGGGCGAATCAGCCCCAGCATTTT. It is translated as CASSQVRANQPQHF.

The chain combines TRBV29-1 with TRBJ2-2, with a possible D match to TRBD2 (5 bases). Germline CDR1 and CDR2: SQVTM and ANQGSEA. V lost 6 bases, J lost 0 bases, and 8 bases lay in between. This CDR3 has 13 residues. The CDR3 spells CSVETTNTGELFF. CDR3 in DNA: TGCAGCGTGGAGACTACGAACACCGGGGAGCTGTTTTTT.

The table lists this clone with a count of one. The J gene is TRBJ1-1, the V gene TRBV6-5; 7 bases agree with TRBD1. CDR1 MNHEY and CDR2 SVGAGI come from the germline V gene. Unmatched junction bases numbered 7, after V lost 6 bases and J lost 6 bases. The CDR3 contains 13 residues. This chain's CDR3 is CASSLEGGSEAFF. The CDR3 DNA sequence: TGTGCCAGCAGCCTTGAAGGGGGCTCTGAAGCTTTCTTT.

V is TRBV6-1 and J is TRBJ1-1; 8 nucleotides align to TRBD1. J was trimmed by 4 bases and V by 3 bases; bases with no gene match: 10. The CDR3 extends over 16 amino acids. CDR1 and CDR2 (germline): MNHNS, SASEGT. For the CDR3, the DNA is TGTGCCAGCAGTGACGCTTGGCAGGGGGCGCGCACTGAAGCTTTCTTT. Its protein product is CASSDAWQGARTEAFF.

The chain couples TRBV5-1 to TRBJ2-1; possibly TRBD1 for D (8 bases). The CDR3 has 14 residues. Germline V gene data show CDR1 as SGHRS and CDR2 as YFSETQ. V lost 4 bases, J lost 7 bases, and 15 bases lay in between. For the CDR3, the DNA is TGCGCCAGCAGCCCCGGACAGGGAGGGAATGAGCAGTTCTTC. Protein sequence: CASSPGQGGNEQFF.

This rearrangement joins TRBV6-6 to TRBJ2-7; D perhaps matches TRBD1 (6 bases). There are 14 residues in the CDR3. V was clipped by 6 bases and J by 6 bases, with 18 bases between them. Germline CDR1 reads MNHNY; CDR2 reads SVGAGI (reference sequence). The CDR3 nucleotides read TGTGCCAGCAGCCGTACCTCAGGGGCGGTCGAGCAGTACTTC. The encoded protein is CASSRTSGAVEQYF.

As for this clone: The junction departs from the called germline gene at one end, perhaps through a read error. The rearrangement uses TRBV19 and TRBJ2-2, with 7 bases identical to TRBD1. The CDR3 length is 17 residues. Germline values: CDR1 LNHDA, CDR2 SQIVND (reference sequence). The CDR3 spells CASSLDRAVANTGELFF. The DNA of the CDR3 is TGTGCCAGTAGTCTAGACAGGGCTGTCGCGAACACCGGGGAGCTGTTTTTT.

Only one count was recorded for this clone. The chain links TRBV5-1 to TRBJ1-2, with 7 bases matching TRBD1. The CDR3 runs 14 residues. Germline V gene sequence: CDR1 SGHRS, CDR2 YFSETQ. The V gene end was trimmed by 2 bases and the J gene end by 3 bases; junction bases not matched to a gene: 4. CDR3 protein: CASSFQGVDYGYTF. In DNA form, the CDR3 reads TGCGCCAGCAGCTTTCAGGGGGTCGACTATGGCTACACCTTC.

This clone is medium-sized (0.01 to 0.1%) in the sample. The V gene is TRBV28, the J gene TRBJ2-2, with D perhaps TRBD1 (6 bases). The germline gives CDR1 MDHEN, CDR2 SYDVKM. The CDR3 is 13 residues long. V was cut by 6 bases and J by 2 bases, with 7 bases left in between. This chain's CDR3 is CASRDRNTGELFF. The CDR3 DNA sequence: TGTGCCAGCAGGGACAGAAACACCGGGGAGCTGTTTTTT.

This chain joins TRBV6-5 and TRBJ1-2, with D possibly TRBD1 on 6 matching bases. The germline CDR1 and CDR2 sequences are MNHEY and SVGAGI. The CDR3 totals 13 residues. With 2 bases removed from V and 2 bases from J, the gap between germline ends came to 6 bases. In DNA form, the CDR3 reads TGTGCCAGCAGTTACCAGGGGAACTATGGCTACACCTTC. Encoded protein: CASSYQGNYGYTF.

The V gene is TRBV20-1, the J gene TRBJ1-5; weak D call: TRBD1 (5 bases). V lost 3 bases and J 3 bases, leaving 15 bases between the germline ends. Germline values: CDR1 DFQATT, CDR2 SNEGSKA (reference sequence). CDR3 length: 15 amino acids. The CDR3 is CSASRVGVYNQPQHF. The CDR3 coding sequence is TGCAGTGCTAGTAGGGTAGGGGTCTACAATCAGCCCCAGCATTTT.

The V call is TRBV28, the J call TRBJ1-6, with 7 nucleotides matching TRBD1. The junction had 7 bases not matched to a gene; V was cut back by 6 bases and J by 8 bases. The CDR3 has 14 amino acids. Germline CDR1 MDHEN, CDR2 SYDVKM. The CDR3: CASSRDREDSPLHF. DNA of the CDR3: TGTGCCAGCAGCCGAGACAGGGAGGATTCACCCCTCCACTTT. Full variable domain (rest looked up from reference TRBV28 and TRBJ1-6): DVKVTQSSRYLVKRTGEKVFLECVQDMDHENMFWYRQDPGLGLRLIYFSYDVKMKEKGDIPEGYSVSREKKERFSLILESASTNQTSMYLCASSRDREDSPLHFGNGTRLTVT.

V usage is TRBV7-9 and J usage is TRBJ2-7; possibly TRBD1 for D (6 bases). The CDR3 length is 14 residues. V was trimmed by 1 base and J by 2 bases, leaving 9 bases between them. CDR1 and CDR2 (germline): SEHNR, FQNEAQ (reference sequence). In nucleotides, the CDR3 is TGTGCCAGCAGCTTAGAACAGGGTCCCTACGAGCAGTACTTC. Amino acid sequence: CASSLEQGPYEQYF.

Written as DNA, the CDR3 is TGTGCCAGCAGCCTCCAAGGGGTCAAAAACATTCAGTACTTC. Its translation is CASSLQGVKNIQYF. The chain employs TRBV5-4 and TRBJ2-4; D is possibly TRBD1 (5 bases). Germline V gene lookup returns CDR1 SGHNT and CDR2 YYREEE (reference sequence). The CDR3 runs to 14 residues. The V end lost 4 bases, the J end lost 3 bases, and 11 bases lay between the germline ends.

The chain uses TRBV6-5 and TRBJ1-2; 10 bases align to TRBD1. This CDR3 has 13 residues. Germline CDR1 and CDR2: MNHEY and SVGAGI. The V gene end was trimmed by 7 bases and the J gene end by 5 bases; junction bases not matched to a gene: 4. The CDR3 nucleotides are TGTGCCAGCACACCGGGACAGGGGTATGGCTACACCTTC. Its protein product is CASTPGQGYGYTF.

This rearrangement joins TRBV18 to TRBJ1-6; the D gene is possibly TRBD1 (6 bases). Germline CDR1 and CDR2: KGHSH and LQKENI. Between the trimmed V and J ends, which lost 4 bases and 9 bases, there was a span of 16 bases. The CDR3 totals 15 residues. Here the CDR3 reads CASSRGTIISSPLHF. DNA for the CDR3: TGTGCCAGCTCACGAGGGACAATCATCAGTTCACCCCTCCACTTT.

This clone was recorded once. This chain links TRBV27 with TRBJ1-2; TRBD1 aligns across 8 bases. The V segment lost 7 bases and the J segment 6 bases; nucleotides outside the gene matches: 10. The CDR3 is 14 residues long. CDR1 and CDR2 (germline): MNHEY, SMNVEV (reference sequence). Here the CDR3 DNA reads TGTGCCAGCACCCGGACAGGGTCGGTGGATGGCTACACCTTC. Amino acid sequence: CASTRTGSVDGYTF.

This chain joins TRBV7-9 and TRBJ2-7; 7 positions agree with TRBD1. The ends lost 5 bases at V and 1 base at J; junction bases unmatched: 5. The CDR3 consists of 14 residues. Germline V gene data show CDR1 as SEHNR and CDR2 as FQNEAQ (reference sequence). The CDR3 coding sequence is TGTGCCAGCAGCCCGGACAGGAATTCCTACGAGCAGTACTTC. Protein product: CASSPDRNSYEQYF.